This entry describes one T cell receptor beta chain. Trimming removed 0 bases from V and 1 base from J, with 10 bases in between. The V gene's germline CDR1 is MNHNY and CDR2 SVGAGI (reference sequence). This CDR3 is built from 16 residues. This sample was included in a study of patients and donors after allogeneic stem cell transplantation. In TCRdb, the RT-PCR reads were re-called with MiXCR into one record per CDR3 protein. Of roughly 200,000 distinct CDR3 sequences listed, around 40% are singletons. The sequence was collected from a human donor who was either an allogeneic HSCT recipient or a stem cell or donor lymphocyte infusion donor (not recorded which). It is not recorded whose cells these are; they may come from a transplant donor. The gene calls are TRBV6-6 and TRBJ1-5; the D is unclear. Sequenced material: blood, either unsorted or a sorted T cell fraction (not recorded which). CDR3: CASSYSNLLSNQPQHF. The CDR3 DNA reads as TGTGCCAGCAGTTACTCGAACCTTCTAAGCAATCAGCCCCAGCATTTT.